A single sample gave rise to the 17 T cell receptor beta chains below, sequenced in a study of brain metastases from non-small cell lung cancer (dated by TCRdb to between 2018 and 2020). The library was obtained by the immunoSEQ multiplex PCR assay. TCRdb took over this immuneACCESS table, retaining in-frame rearrangements with V and J assigned. Such tables are incomplete; in checked studies, under half of the missing clones stem from an unresolved V gene, and the remainder is unexplained. The sample table holds some 1,400 clones, of which about 82% were seen once. Together, the top ten hold about 19% of the sample. Sequenced material: tumor-adjacent normal tissue. These TCRs come from a donor over 35 with non-small cell lung cancer.

The V call is TRBV7-2, the J call TRBJ2-2; 14 bases are shared with TRBD2. CDR1 is SGHTA and CDR2 is FQGNSA in the germline V gene. The CDR3 consists of 17 residues. V lost 2 bases and J lost 4; bases outside the gene matches: 3. CDR3 sequence: CASSLRGTSGSTGELFF. The CDR3 DNA reads TGTGCCAGCAGCTTACGGGGGACTAGCGGGAGCACCGGGGAGCTGTTTTTT.

In DNA form, the CDR3 reads TGTGCCAGTGCCCCCGGGACTAGCAGGACCTACGAGCAGTACTTC. It encodes CASAPGTSRTYEQYF. The V call is TRBV19, the J call TRBJ2-7; 9 positions agree with TRBD2. The germline V gene encodes CDR1 LNHDA and CDR2 SQIVND (reference sequence). The CDR3 is 15 amino acids. J gave up 2 bases and V 8 bases, and 10 bases lay outside the gene matches.

The chain has TRBV30 and TRBJ1-3; D uncertain. From germline, CDR1 is GTSNPN and CDR2 SVGIG (reference sequence). This CDR3 is built from 12 residues. Trimming pared 5 bases from V and 7 bases from J, leaving 12 bases between. The CDR3 loop is CAWPVTVNTIYF. The CDR3 DNA follows: TGTGCCTGGCCGGTCACTGTGAACACCATATATTTT.

In regard to this clone: This same CDR3 is encoded by further DNA sequences in the sample. The chain links TRBV7-2 to TRBJ2-7, with 7 bases fitting TRBD1. The germline gives CDR1 SGHTA, CDR2 FQGNSA. With 6 bases clipped from V and 7 bases from J, the junction kept 9 bases outside the gene matches. CDR3 length equals 13 residues. The DNA of the CDR3 is TGTGCCAGCAGGCTTGTACAGGGGCCAGAGCAGTACTTC. It codes for CASRLVQGPEQYF.

Details on this clone: At one of its ends the junction is not consistent with the germline gene, which may arise from a read error. CDR3 sequence: CSVDSQGDTGELFF. CDR3 nucleotides: TGCAGCGTTGACAGCCAGGGTGACACCGGGGAACTGTTTTTT. The chain has TRBV29-1 and TRBJ2-2, with D possibly called TRBD1 or TRBD2 (5 bases each). The CDR3 is 14 residues long. The germline CDR1 and CDR2 sequences are SQVTM and ANQGSEA.

This clone was seen just once. This chain links TRBV4-2 with TRBJ2-1; D is unresolved. CDR1 and CDR2 from the germline V gene are LGHNA and YNFKEQ. The CDR3 spans 14 residues. The germline V and J ends were trimmed by 0 bases and 6 bases, with 9 bases remaining between them. CDR3 sequence: CASSQESSTNEQFF. Here the CDR3 DNA reads TGTGCCAGCAGCCAAGAGAGTTCGACCAATGAGCAGTTCTTC.

The chain uses TRBV24-1 and TRBJ2-3, with 9 nucleotides matching TRBD2. The CDR3 sequence is 16 residues long. Trimming took 7 bases from V and 5 from J; bases not matched to a gene: 12. Germline CDR1 is KGHDR and CDR2 is SFDVKD. The CDR3 is CATSRLAESTIDTQYF. CDR3 nucleotides: TGTGCCACCAGCCGACTAGCGGAAAGCACGATAGATACGCAGTATTTT.

The CDR3, as DNA: TGTGCCAGCAGCTTATCAGGGATGGACAATGAGCAGTTCTTC. Its translation is CASSLSGMDNEQFF. The V gene is TRBV7-2, the J gene TRBJ2-1, with a possible D match to TRBD1 (5 bases). Between the trimmed V and J ends, which lost 2 bases and 5 bases, there was a span of 10 bases. The CDR3 runs 14 residues. Germline V gives CDR1 SGHTA, CDR2 FQGNSA. The full variable domain, rest sourced from reference TRBV7-2 and TRBJ2-1, is GAGVSQSPSNKVTEKGKDVELRCDPISGHTALYWYRQSLGQGLEFLIYFQGNSAPDKSGLPSDRFSAERTGGSVSTLTIQRTQQEDSAVYLCASSLSGMDNEQFFGPGTRLTVL.

The rearrangement joins TRBV7-9 to TRBJ2-7; D is unclear. V dropped 0 bases and J dropped 7 bases, with 7 bases sitting between them. The CDR3 covers 12 residues. Germline lookup yields CDR1 SEHNR and CDR2 FQNEAQ (reference sequence). The CDR3 loop reads CASSLASVEQYF. CDR3 DNA sequence: TGTGCCAGCAGCTTAGCGTCGGTTGAGCAGTACTTC. The variable domain in full, with the rest retrieved from reference TRBV7-9 and TRBJ2-7, is DTGVSQNPRHKITKRGQNVTFRCDPISEHNRLYWYRQTLGQGPEFLTYFQNEAQLEKSRLLSDRFSAERPKGSFSTLEIQRTEQGDSAMYLCASSLASVEQYFGPGTRLTVT.

To note about this clone: At one of its ends the junction is not consistent with the germline gene, which may arise from a read error. The V and J genes are TRBV7-2 and TRBJ2-3, with a possible D match to TRBD1 (5 bases). Germline CDR1 SGHTA, CDR2 FQGNSA. The CDR3 spans 14 residues. The CDR3 region is CASSPQGSTDMQYF. In nucleotides, the CDR3 is TGTGCCAGCAGCCCTCAGGGATCCACAGATATGCAGTATTTT.

This chain uses TRBV7-6 with TRBJ2-3; D not resolved. The germline CDR1 and CDR2 sequences are SGHVS and FNYEAQ. This CDR3 has 16 amino acids. V shed 3 bases and J shed 7 bases, with 20 bases lying between them. The CDR3 protein is CASSFLTRPGNNTQYF. The CDR3 DNA follows: TGTGCCAGCAGCTTCCTAACAAGGCCGGGCAACAATACGCAGTATTTT.

The chain has TRBV27 and TRBJ2-7, with D perhaps matching TRBD2 (6 bases). The V and J ends lost 10 bases and 6 bases respectively, with 19 bases between them. The V gene's germline CDR1 is MNHEY and CDR2 SMNVEV (reference sequence). CDR3 length: 13 amino acids. CDR3 region: CATSGLENREQYF. In nucleotides, the CDR3 is TGTGCCACCTCGGGACTGGAGAATCGCGAGCAGTACTTC.

The chain joins TRBV7-6 to TRBJ1-3; D might be TRBD1 (5 bases). The germline V and J ends were trimmed by 2 bases and 0 bases, with 11 bases remaining between them. CDR1 is SGHVS, CDR2 FNYEAQ, per germline. The CDR3 is 16 residues long. CDR3 in amino acids: CASSLYQGISGNTIYF. As DNA, the CDR3 is TGTGCCAGCAGCTTATACCAGGGTATCTCTGGAAACACCATATATTTT.

The rearrangement uses TRBV24-1 and TRBJ2-1; D gene unclear. Trimming removed 6 bases from V and 0 bases from J, with 8 bases in between. Germline CDR1 reads KGHDR; CDR2 reads SFDVKD. The length of the CDR3 is 14 residues. DNA of the CDR3: TGTGCCACCAGTCGAAAGAGCTCCTACAATGAGCAGTTCTTC. Translated: CATSRKSSYNEQFF.

This clone appeared a single time. This sequence joins TRBV27 and TRBJ1-5, with D unresolved. The germline V gene has CDR1 MNHEY and CDR2 SMNVEV (reference sequence). This CDR3 comprises 14 residues. V was pared by 2 bases and J by 2 bases, with 7 bases between. CDR3 in amino acids: CASSLRQGNQPQHF. In DNA, the CDR3 is TGTGCCAGCAGTTTAAGGCAGGGCAATCAGCCCCAGCATTTT.

J is TRBJ1-5 and V is TRBV28; TRBD1 agrees at 7 bases. This CDR3 is built from 17 residues. Germline V gives CDR1 MDHEN, CDR2 SYDVKM. V gave up 1 base and J gave up 3 bases; unmatched junction bases: 9. The chain's CDR3 is CASSLFPWDRLNQPQHF. DNA for the CDR3: TGTGCCAGCAGTTTATTTCCTTGGGACAGACTCAATCAGCCCCAGCATTTT.

The genes are TRBV10-2 and TRBJ2-7; 7 bases are a match to TRBD1. The CDR3 is 15 residues long. Germline V gene lookup returns CDR1 WSHSY and CDR2 SAAADI. V shed 2 bases and J 11 bases; nucleotides not matched to a gene: 15. CDR3 protein: CASSEKGQGDYKKYF. The DNA of the CDR3 is TGCGCCAGCAGTGAGAAGGGGCAGGGGGATTACAAAAAGTACTTC.